This TCR beta chain came from a study of lymphopenia after photon versus proton radiotherapy. General study results and limits: After lymphocyte nadir, photon-treated repertoires showed oligoclonal expansion, especially CD8+ Temra. Better survival with proton therapy was suggested as possible, not demonstrated. Post-nadir TCR diversity decline inversely tracked overall survival among those who died.

This table comes from immunoSEQ multiplex PCR, and its TCRdb copy is limited to in-frame clones, with some not included. The sample lists about 12,000 clones, roughly nine tenths occurring once. Looked up from germline, CDR1 is SGHVS and CDR2 is FQNEAQ. The CDR3 covers 14 residues. The ends were cut back, 0 bases at V and 10 bases at J, with 10 bases in the middle. Notes on this clone: Its target is unknown.

This TCR was sampled from a man aged 60 to 69 with pancreatic cancer. The material sequenced was peripheral blood, taken from a patient treated with proton-based radiotherapy. The chain is built from TRBV7-8 and TRBJ1-6, with D hard to call. CDR3 protein: CASSLALRESPLHF. Here the CDR3 DNA reads TGTGCCAGCAGCTTAGCACTTCGGGAGTCACCCCTCCACTTT.